This T cell receptor (beta chain) stems from a study of blood T cell repertoires in COVID-19. Study-wide context: Both acute and convalescent COVID-19 samples were obtained from the United States, Italy and Spain. PBMCs, B-cell-depleted T cells, or T cells provided the cDNA or gDNA that made up the material.

In the authors' workflow: Counts of nucleated cells, estimated from reference gene primer amplification, were obtained. This table comes from immunoSEQ multiplex PCR, and its TCRdb copy is limited to in-frame clones, with some not included. That table is the source of V, J and clone size, and D and trimming were worked out from the DNA. The sample holds fewer than 45,000 clones; around 90% are singletons and the top ten take about 25%. The sequenced sample was peripheral blood. The sequence was collected from a man between 60 and 75 years old with active or convalescent COVID-19.

CDR3 loop: CASSPTWEGSSYNEQFF. CDR3 DNA: TGTGCCAGCAGCCCCACATGGGAGGGGAGCTCCTACAATGAGCAGTTCTTC. V and J are TRBV3-1 (or the pseudogene TRBV3-2) and TRBJ2-1; 7 nucleotides line up with TRBD2. CDR1 and CDR2 from the germline V gene are LGHDT and YNNKEL (reference sequence). V shed 4 bases, J shed 0 bases, and the junction held 9 bases outside the gene matches. The CDR3 extends over 17 amino acids.